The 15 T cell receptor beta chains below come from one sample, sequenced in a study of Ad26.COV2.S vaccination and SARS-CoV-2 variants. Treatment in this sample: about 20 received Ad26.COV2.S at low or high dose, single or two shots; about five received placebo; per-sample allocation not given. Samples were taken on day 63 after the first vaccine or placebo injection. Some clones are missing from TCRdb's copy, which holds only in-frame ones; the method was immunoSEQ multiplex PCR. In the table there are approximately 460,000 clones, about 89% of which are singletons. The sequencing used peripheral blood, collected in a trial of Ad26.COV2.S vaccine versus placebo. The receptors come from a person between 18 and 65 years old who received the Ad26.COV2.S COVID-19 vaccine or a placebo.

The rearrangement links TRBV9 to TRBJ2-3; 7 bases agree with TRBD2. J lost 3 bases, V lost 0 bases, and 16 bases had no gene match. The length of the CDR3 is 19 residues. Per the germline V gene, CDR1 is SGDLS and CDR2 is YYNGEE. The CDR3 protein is CASSVAWGPGAGVTDTQYF. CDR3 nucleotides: TGTGCCAGCAGCGTAGCTTGGGGCCCAGGCGCGGGGGTAACAGATACGCAGTATTTT.

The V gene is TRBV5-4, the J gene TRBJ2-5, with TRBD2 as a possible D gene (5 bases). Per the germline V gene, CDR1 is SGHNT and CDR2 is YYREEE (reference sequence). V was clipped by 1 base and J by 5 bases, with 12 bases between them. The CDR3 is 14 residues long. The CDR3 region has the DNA TGTGCCAGCAGCTTGAGAGGGTTGGGGGAGACCCAGTACTTC. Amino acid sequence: CASSLRGLGETQYF. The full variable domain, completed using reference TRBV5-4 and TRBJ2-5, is ETGVTQSPTHLIKTRGQQVTLRCSSQSGHNTVSWYQQALGQGPQFIFQYYREEENGRGNFPPRFSGLQFPNYSSELNVNALELDDSALYLCASSLRGLGETQYFGPGTRLLVL.

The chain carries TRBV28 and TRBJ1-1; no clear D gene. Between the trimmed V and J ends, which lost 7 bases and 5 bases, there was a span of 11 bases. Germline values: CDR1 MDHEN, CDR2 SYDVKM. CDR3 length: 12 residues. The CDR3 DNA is TGTGCCAGCATTGAAAGAGGGACTGAAGCTTTCTTT. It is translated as CASIERGTEAFF.

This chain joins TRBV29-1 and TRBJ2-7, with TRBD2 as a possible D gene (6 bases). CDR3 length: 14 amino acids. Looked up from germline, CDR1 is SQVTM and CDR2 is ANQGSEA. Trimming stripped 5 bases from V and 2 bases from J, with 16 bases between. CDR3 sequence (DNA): TGCAGCGTTTCCCAAGGCGGGATAACCTACGAGCAGTACTTC. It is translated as CSVSQGGITYEQYF.

As DNA, the CDR3 is TGTGCCAGCAGCCCAGGAACGAGCAGTGGACTGAATGAAAAACTGTTTTTT. Residues: CASSPGTSSGLNEKLFF. The chain couples TRBV4-2 to TRBJ1-4, with no clear D. The germline CDR1 and CDR2 sequences are LGHNA and YNFKEQ. The CDR3 totals 17 residues. Trimming removed 4 bases at V and 5 bases at J, with 20 bases between.

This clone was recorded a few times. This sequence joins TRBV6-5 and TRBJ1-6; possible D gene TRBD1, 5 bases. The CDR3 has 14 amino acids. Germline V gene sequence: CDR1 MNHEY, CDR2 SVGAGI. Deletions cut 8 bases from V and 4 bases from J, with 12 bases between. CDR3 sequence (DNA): TGTGCCAGCCGGGACGGGGAGTATAATTCACCCCTCCACTTT. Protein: CASRDGEYNSPLHF.

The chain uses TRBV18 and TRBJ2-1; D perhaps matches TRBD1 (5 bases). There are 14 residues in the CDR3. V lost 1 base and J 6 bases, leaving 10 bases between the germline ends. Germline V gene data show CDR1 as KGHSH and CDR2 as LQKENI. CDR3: CASSPQGHRNEQFF. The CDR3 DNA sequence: TGTGCCAGCTCACCACAAGGACACCGCAATGAGCAGTTCTTC.

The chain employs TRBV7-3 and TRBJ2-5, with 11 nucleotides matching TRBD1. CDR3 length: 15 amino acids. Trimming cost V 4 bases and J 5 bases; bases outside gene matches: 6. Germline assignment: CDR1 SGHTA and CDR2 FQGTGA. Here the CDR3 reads CASSSGQGVLETQYF. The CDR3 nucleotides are TGTGCCAGCAGCTCGGGACAGGGGGTGTTGGAGACCCAGTACTTC.

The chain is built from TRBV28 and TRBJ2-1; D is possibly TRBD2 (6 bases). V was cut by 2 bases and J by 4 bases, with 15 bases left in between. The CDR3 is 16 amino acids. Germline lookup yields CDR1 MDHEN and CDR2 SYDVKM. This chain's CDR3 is CASSLGGRERYNEQFF. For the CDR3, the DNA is TGTGCCAGCAGTTTAGGGGGTCGGGAGCGATACAATGAGCAGTTCTTC.

Here the CDR3 reads CATLTQASGRITGELFF. CDR3 nucleotide sequence: TGTGCCACCCTCACGCAGGCGAGCGGGAGGATCACCGGGGAGCTGTTTTTT. The chain combines TRBV24-1 with TRBJ2-2; the match to TRBD2 covers 9 bases. This CDR3 comprises 17 residues. V gave up 9 bases and J gave up 4 bases; unmatched junction bases: 14. From germline, CDR1 is KGHDR and CDR2 SFDVKD.

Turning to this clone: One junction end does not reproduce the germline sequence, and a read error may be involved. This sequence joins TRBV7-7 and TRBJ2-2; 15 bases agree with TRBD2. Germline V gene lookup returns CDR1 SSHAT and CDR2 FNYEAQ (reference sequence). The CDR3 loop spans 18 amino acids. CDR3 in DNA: TGTGCTAGCAGCCTGGGACTAGCGGGGGGATCGAACACCGGGGAGCTGTTTTTT. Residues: CASSLGLAGGSNTGELFF.

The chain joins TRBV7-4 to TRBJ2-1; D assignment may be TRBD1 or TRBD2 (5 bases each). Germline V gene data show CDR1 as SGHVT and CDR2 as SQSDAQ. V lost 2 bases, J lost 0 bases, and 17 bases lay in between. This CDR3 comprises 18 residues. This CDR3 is CASSLPGTFPSSYNEQFF. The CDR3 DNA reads TGTGCCAGCAGCTTACCCGGGACCTTTCCTAGCTCCTACAATGAGCAGTTCTTC.

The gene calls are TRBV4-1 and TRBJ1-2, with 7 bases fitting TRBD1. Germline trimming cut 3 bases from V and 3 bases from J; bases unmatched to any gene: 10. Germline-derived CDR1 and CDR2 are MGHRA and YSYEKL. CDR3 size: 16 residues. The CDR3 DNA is TGCGCCAGCAGCCATAACCCCGGACAGGTGGACTATGGCTACACCTTC. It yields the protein CASSHNPGQVDYGYTF.

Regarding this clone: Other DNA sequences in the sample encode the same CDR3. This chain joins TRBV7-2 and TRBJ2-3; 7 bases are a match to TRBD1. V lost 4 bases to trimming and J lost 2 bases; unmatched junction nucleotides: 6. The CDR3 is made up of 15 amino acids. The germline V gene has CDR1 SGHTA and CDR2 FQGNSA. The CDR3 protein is CASSSRTGSTDTQYF. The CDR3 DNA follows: TGTGCCAGCAGCTCAAGGACAGGTTCCACAGATACGCAGTATTTT.

The CDR3 bases are TGTGCCAGCAGTCTTAAGTCACCCCTCCACTTT. Protein sequence: CASSLKSPLHF. The chain uses TRBV28 and TRBJ1-6; D is ambiguous. The CDR3 is 11 amino acids. CDR1 and CDR2 from the germline V gene are MDHEN and SYDVKM. Trimming left V 5 bases short and J 10 bases short, with 6 bases between.